The 9 T cell receptor beta chains given below trace back to one sample, sequenced in a study of Ad26.COV2.S vaccination and SARS-CoV-2 variants. The data were produced by immunoSEQ multiplex PCR, yet TCRdb's version contains in-frame clones alone and is incomplete. The table has about 350,000 clones, approximately 86% seen once. The sample's treatment: roughly 19 received Ad26.COV2.S at low or high dose, single or two shots; 5 received placebo; per-sample allocation not given. Samples analyzed were those drawn on day 63 after the first vaccine or placebo injection. The starting material was peripheral blood, obtained in a trial of Ad26.COV2.S vaccine versus placebo. These receptors were obtained from a person aged 18-60 years who received the Ad26.COV2.S COVID-19 vaccine or a placebo.

The chain couples TRBV28 to TRBJ2-7; a possible D gene is TRBD1 (5 bases). The ends were cut back, 4 bases at V and 2 bases at J, with 18 bases in the middle. Germline V gene sequence: CDR1 MDHEN, CDR2 SYDVKM. The CDR3 totals 16 residues. CDR3 protein: CASSSLTVIRPYEQYF. The CDR3 bases are TGTGCCAGCAGTTCGTTGACAGTGATCAGGCCCTACGAGCAGTACTTC.

The rearrangement uses TRBV14 and TRBJ1-4; 7 bases are a match to TRBD1. V lost 0 bases and J lost 3; bases outside the gene matches: 7. The CDR3 is made up of 17 amino acids. Per germline, CDR1 SGHDN and CDR2 FVKESK. The CDR3 region is CASSQDLPGQPNEKLFF. The CDR3 nucleotides read TGTGCCAGCAGCCAAGACCTGCCGGGACAGCCTAATGAAAAACTGTTTTTT.

The chain is built from TRBV18 and TRBJ2-5, with 7 bases lining up with TRBD1. Germline V CDR1 and CDR2: KGHSH, LQKENI. V gave up 6 bases and J gave up 2 bases; unmatched junction bases: 9. The CDR3 runs 15 residues. CDR3 nucleotide sequence: TGTGCCAGCTCCCGGGACCAGACAGGGCAAGAGACCCAGTACTTC. Its protein product is CASSRDQTGQETQYF. The full variable domain, with the rest looked up from reference TRBV18 and TRBJ2-5, is NAGVMQNPRHLVRRRGQEARLRCSPMKGHSHVYWYRQLPEEGLKFMVYLQKENIIDESGMPKERFSAEFPKEGPSILRIQQVVRGDSAAYFCASSRDQTGQETQYFGPGTRLLVL.

The chain uses TRBV5-4 and TRBJ2-2; possibly TRBD2 for D (6 bases). Germline assignment: CDR1 SGHNT and CDR2 YYREEE (reference sequence). Trimming took off 6 bases at V and 2 bases at J, with 17 bases between the two ends. The CDR3 contains 16 residues. The CDR3 sequence: CASTFGSGPNTGELFF. Here the CDR3 DNA reads TGTGCCAGCACGTTCGGGAGCGGACCCAACACCGGGGAGCTGTTTTTT.

The chain has TRBV3-1 (or the pseudogene TRBV3-2) and TRBJ1-3, with D possibly being TRBD1 (5 bases). The CDR3 runs to 14 residues. Trimming removed 6 bases at V and 4 bases at J, with 13 bases between. CDR1 is LGHDT and CDR2 is YNNKEL in the germline V gene (reference sequence). The CDR3: CASSRLGTGNTIYF. The CDR3 DNA reads TGTGCCAGCAGTCGCCTAGGGACCGGAAACACCATATATTTT.

The chain links TRBV6-2 or TRBV6-3 to TRBJ1-1; no clear D gene. Trimming removed 5 bases at V and 1 base at J, with 5 bases between. CDR1 is MNHEY, CDR2 SVGEGT, per germline. The CDR3 totals 12 residues. This CDR3 reads CASSGRNTEAFF. In DNA form, the CDR3 reads TGTGCCAGCAGTGGGAGGAACACTGAAGCTTTCTTT.

The chain recombines TRBV3-1 (or the pseudogene TRBV3-2) with TRBJ2-7; 8 nucleotides match TRBD2. The CDR3 has 15 residues. After removal of 1 base from V and 3 bases from J, the junction contained 5 bases not matched to a gene. Germline V gives CDR1 LGHDT, CDR2 YNNKEL (reference sequence). The CDR3 loop reads CASSQVSSGFYEQYF. CDR3 coding DNA: TGTGCCAGCAGCCAAGTTTCTAGCGGGTTCTACGAGCAGTACTTC.

The chain employs TRBV19 and TRBJ1-5, with D hard to call. The CDR3 is made up of 18 amino acids. CDR1 is LNHDA and CDR2 is SQIVND in the germline V gene (reference sequence). V shed 4 bases and J shed 0 bases, with 19 bases lying between them. For the CDR3, the DNA is TGTGCCAGTAGTAATTCTCACGGTAGGTGGGGTAGCAATCAGCCCCAGCATTTT. It is translated as CASSNSHGRWGSNQPQHF. Supplemented by reference TRBV19 and TRBJ1-5, the full variable domain reads DGGITQSPKYLFRKEGQNVTLSCEQNLNHDAMYWYRQDPGQGLRLIYYSQIVNDFQKGDIAEGYSVSREKKESFPLTVTSAQKNPTAFYLCASSNSHGRWGSNQPQHFGDGTRLSIL.

V gene TRBV4-3 combines with J gene TRBJ2-5; 11 bases line up with TRBD2. Trimming at V came to 0 bases and at J to 0 bases, leaving 3 bases not matched to a gene. CDR1 is LGHNA, CDR2 YSLEER, per germline. The CDR3 is 17 residues long. The DNA for the CDR3 is TGCGCCAGCAGCCAAGATCTGGGACTAGCGGACCAAGAGACCCAGTACTTC. Residues: CASSQDLGLADQETQYF.